What follows are 5 T cell receptor beta chains derived from one specimen sequenced in a study of blood T cell repertoires in COVID-19. Here immunoSEQ multiplex PCR was the method, and the copy in TCRdb shows in-frame clones only, minus some. This sample yields 300,000 to 400,000 clones, of which around 89% are seen a single time; 1.6% belongs to the top ten. The sequenced sample was peripheral blood. The receptors derive from a woman between 25 and 40 years old with COVID-19, enrolled during active disease.

In DNA, the CDR3 is TGCGCCAGCAGCTTGGCCAACAGGGCCGACACCATATATTTT. Its protein product is CASSLANRADTIYF. The chain combines TRBV5-1 with TRBJ1-3, with a possible D match to TRBD1 (6 bases). The CDR3 extends over 14 amino acids. Trimming pared 0 bases from V and 8 bases from J, leaving 12 bases between. Germline CDR1 SGHRS, CDR2 YFSETQ.

The gene calls are TRBV14 and TRBJ2-1; 7 nucleotides agree with TRBD2. Germline V gene sequence: CDR1 SGHDN, CDR2 FVKESK. V was clipped by 2 bases and J by 6 bases; unmatched bases: 1. The CDR3 has 13 residues. CDR3 loop: CASSQLAVNEQFF. CDR3 DNA sequence: TGTGCCAGCAGCCAACTAGCGGTCAATGAGCAGTTCTTC.

CDR3 residues: CASRLTGGSTEAFF. Written as DNA, the CDR3 is TGTGCCAGCAGACTGACGGGGGGAAGCACTGAAGCTTTCTTT. The chain uses TRBV5-6 and TRBJ1-1, with D possibly matching TRBD1 (5 bases). Germline CDR1 SGHDT, CDR2 YYEEEE. Trimming cost V 5 bases and J 4 bases, with 15 bases left between them. This CDR3 contains 14 residues. Complete variable domain (other parts from reference TRBV5-6 and TRBJ1-1): DAGVTQSPTHLIKTRGQQVTLRCSPKSGHDTVSWYQQALGQGPQFIFQYYEEEERQRGNFPDRFSGHQFPNYSSELNVNALLLGDSALYLCASRLTGGSTEAFFGQGTRLTVV.

The rearrangement joins TRBV3-1 (or the pseudogene TRBV3-2) to TRBJ2-2, with 7 bases aligning to TRBD2. V was pared by 4 bases and J by 2 bases, with 10 bases of the junction left unmatched. Germline CDR1 reads LGHDT; CDR2 reads YNNKEL (reference sequence). The CDR3 has 17 residues. CDR3 bases: TGTGCCAGCAGCCTGGATTGGCTAGCGGATAACACCGGGGAGCTGTTTTTT. It encodes CASSLDWLADNTGELFF.

The chain is built from TRBV7-2 and TRBJ2-7, with 9 bases that match TRBD2. Unmatched junction bases numbered 4, after V lost 0 bases and J lost 4 bases. The CDR3 is 15 amino acids. Germline CDR1 is SGHTA and CDR2 is FQGNSA. In DNA form, the CDR3 reads TGTGCCAGCAGCTTAGCGGCTAGCGGGGTTTACGAGCAGTACGTC. As protein: CASSLAASGVYEQYV.